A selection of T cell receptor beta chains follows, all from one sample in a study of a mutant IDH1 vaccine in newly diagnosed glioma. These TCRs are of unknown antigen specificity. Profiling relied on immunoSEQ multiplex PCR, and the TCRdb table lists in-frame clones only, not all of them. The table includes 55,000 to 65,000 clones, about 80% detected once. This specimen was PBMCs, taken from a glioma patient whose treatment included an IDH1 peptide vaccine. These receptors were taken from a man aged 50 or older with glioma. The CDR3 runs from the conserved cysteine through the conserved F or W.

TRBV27 CASSPSHRGGLYEQYF
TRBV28 CATHSRVPYEQYF
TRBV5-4 CASSPILAGGRGEQFF
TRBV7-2 CASSLQGGSHQPQHF
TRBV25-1 CASSDRGTGMRETQYF
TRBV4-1 CASRRTGGLDEQYF
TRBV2 CASSDHRYEQYF
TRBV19 CASSGVFDTEAFF
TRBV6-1 CASSQRELFYEQYF
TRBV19 CASSIGTVGSYEQYF
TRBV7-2 CASSSQESSPLHF
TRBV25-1 CASRNPGATEAFF
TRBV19 CASRIEETQYF
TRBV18 CASSTDSLEAFF
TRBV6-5 CASSNLGGTTEAFF
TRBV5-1 CASSTETREAFF
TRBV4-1 CAPNWTSRTGELFF
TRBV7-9 CASSSLTGEANYGYTF
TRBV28 CASRGLAGAPTYEQYF
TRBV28 CASRPRRATNEKLFF
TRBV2 CASSYPRNSGANVLTF
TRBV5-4 CASGTTGSSYNEQFF
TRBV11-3 CASKPGTLSTDTQYF
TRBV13 CASSLGTSGYEQYF
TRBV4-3 CASSLGAWETQYF
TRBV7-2 CASSLDAPPEAFF
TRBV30 CAWAITGVQPQHF
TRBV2 CASSDSNTDTQYF